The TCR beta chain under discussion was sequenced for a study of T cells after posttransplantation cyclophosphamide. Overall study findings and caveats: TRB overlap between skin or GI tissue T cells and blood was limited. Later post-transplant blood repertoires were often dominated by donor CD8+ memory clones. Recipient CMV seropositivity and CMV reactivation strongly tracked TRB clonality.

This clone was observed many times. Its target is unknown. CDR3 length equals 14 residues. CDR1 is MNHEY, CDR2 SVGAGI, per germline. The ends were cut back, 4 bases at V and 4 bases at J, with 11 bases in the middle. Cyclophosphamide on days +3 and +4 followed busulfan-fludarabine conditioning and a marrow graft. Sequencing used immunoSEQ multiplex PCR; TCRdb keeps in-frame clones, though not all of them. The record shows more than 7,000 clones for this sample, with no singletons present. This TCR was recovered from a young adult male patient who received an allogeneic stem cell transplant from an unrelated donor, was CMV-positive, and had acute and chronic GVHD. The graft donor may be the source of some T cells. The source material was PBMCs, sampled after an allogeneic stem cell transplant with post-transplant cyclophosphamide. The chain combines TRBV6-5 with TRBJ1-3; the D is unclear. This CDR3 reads CASSLTSHGNTIYF. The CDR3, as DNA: TGTGCCAGCAGTTTGACTTCTCACGGAAACACCATATATTTT.